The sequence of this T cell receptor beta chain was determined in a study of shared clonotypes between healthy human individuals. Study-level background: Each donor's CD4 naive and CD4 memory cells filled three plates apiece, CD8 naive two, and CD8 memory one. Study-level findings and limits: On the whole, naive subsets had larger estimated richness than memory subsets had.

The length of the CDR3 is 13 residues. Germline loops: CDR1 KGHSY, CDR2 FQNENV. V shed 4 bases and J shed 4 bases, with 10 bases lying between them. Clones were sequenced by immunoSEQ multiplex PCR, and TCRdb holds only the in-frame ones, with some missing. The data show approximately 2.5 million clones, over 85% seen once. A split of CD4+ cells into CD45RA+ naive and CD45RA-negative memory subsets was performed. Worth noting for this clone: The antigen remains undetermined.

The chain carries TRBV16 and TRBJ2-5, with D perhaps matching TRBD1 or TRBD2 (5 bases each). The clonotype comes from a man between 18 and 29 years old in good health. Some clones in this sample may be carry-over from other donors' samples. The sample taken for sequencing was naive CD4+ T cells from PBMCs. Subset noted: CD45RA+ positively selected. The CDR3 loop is CASSRTGTETQYF. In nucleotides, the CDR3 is TGTGCCAGCAGCCGCACCGGGACAGAGACCCAGTACTTC.